These 32 T cell receptor beta chains came from one sample sequenced in a study of cytomegalovirus exposure and HLA in healthy donors. The PCR had 60 Vbeta and 13 Jbeta primers. Profiled with immunoSEQ multiplex PCR; TCRdb holds only in-frame clones, not every one. The sample lists around 170,000 clones, 80% to 85% occurring once. What was sequenced was PBMCs. These receptor sequences come from a woman under 30 in good health and CMV-seronegative.

V gene TRBV4-2 combines with J gene TRBJ1-5, with D hard to call. The V end lost 0 bases, the J end lost 5 bases, and 5 bases lay between the germline ends. This CDR3 has 13 residues. Per germline, CDR1 LGHNA and CDR2 YNFKEQ. The CDR3 is CASSQEEHQPQHF. CDR3 sequence (DNA): TGTGCCAGCAGCCAAGAAGAGCATCAGCCCCAGCATTTT.

The chain uses TRBV9 and TRBJ2-1; 7 bases fit TRBD2. The V and J ends lost 0 bases and 2 bases, in that order; junction bases with no gene match: 2. The CDR3 sequence is 15 residues long. Germline loops: CDR1 SGDLS, CDR2 YYNGEE. CDR3 residues: CASSVASGAYNEQFF. CDR3 sequence (DNA): TGTGCCAGCAGCGTAGCTAGCGGAGCCTACAATGAGCAGTTCTTC.

The CDR3 DNA follows: TGTGCCAGCAGTACTGGGGGGGCCAACTATGGCTACACCTTC. Its protein product is CASSTGGANYGYTF. The chain couples TRBV28 to TRBJ1-2, with a weak D call TRBD1 (6 bases). The V end lost 5 bases, the J end lost 2 bases, and 12 bases lay between the germline ends. CDR3 length: 14 residues. CDR1 and CDR2 (germline): MDHEN, SYDVKM.

J is TRBJ1-2 and V is TRBV19; TRBD1 matches 7 bases. The CDR3 is made up of 13 amino acids. Trimming took 7 bases from V and 2 from J; bases not matched to a gene: 4. The germline CDR1 and CDR2 sequences are LNHDA and SQIVND (reference sequence). The CDR3 loop reads CASTPTGNYGYTF. The DNA of the CDR3 is TGTGCCAGTACCCCGACAGGGAACTATGGCTACACCTTC.

A single count supports this clone. CDR3 amino acids: CASRRAAGFNQPQHF. The DNA of the CDR3 is TGTGCCAGCAGGCGAGCAGCAGGGTTCAATCAGCCCCAGCATTTT. The chain uses TRBV27 and TRBJ1-5, with a tentative D call TRBD1 (5 bases). The germline V gene has CDR1 MNHEY and CDR2 SMNVEV (reference sequence). The V end was cut by 6 bases, the J end by 3 bases, with 15 bases between. The CDR3 consists of 15 residues.

The chain has TRBV11-2 and TRBJ2-3, with no clear D. The ends were cut back, 2 bases at V and 3 bases at J, with 15 bases in the middle. Per germline, CDR1 SGHAT and CDR2 FQNNGV. This CDR3 has 16 amino acids. CDR3 DNA: TGTGCCAGCAGCTTATTAATTGAACCTCTAACAGATACGCAGTATTTT. Translating it yields CASSLLIEPLTDTQYF.

The chain combines TRBV5-1 with TRBJ2-1; 10 nucleotides line up with TRBD1. J was trimmed by 8 bases and V by 4 bases; bases with no gene match: 9. Germline lookup yields CDR1 SGHRS and CDR2 YFSETQ. The CDR3 spans 15 residues. Here the CDR3 reads CASSPPGQGRDEQFF. CDR3 bases: TGCGCCAGCAGCCCCCCGGGACAGGGGCGGGATGAGCAGTTCTTC. The complete variable domain, with remaining parts taken from reference TRBV5-1 and TRBJ2-1, reads KAGVTQTPRYLIKTRGQQVTLSCSPISGHRSVSWYQQTPGQGLQFLFEYFSETQRNKGNFPGRFSGRQFSNSRSEMNVSTLELGDSALYLCASSPPGQGRDEQFFGPGTRLTVL.

CDR3 residues: CASSPRQGYNEQFF. The DNA of the CDR3 is TGTGCCAGCAGCCCCCGGCAGGGCTACAATGAGCAGTTCTTC. V and J are TRBV6-5 and TRBJ2-1; weak D call: TRBD1 (5 bases). Germline-derived CDR1 and CDR2 are MNHEY and SVGAGI. The CDR3 loop spans 14 amino acids. The ends were cut back, 6 bases at V and 3 bases at J, with 12 bases in the middle.

This chain connects TRBV7-2 to TRBJ1-2; 9 bases match TRBD1. This CDR3 region has 15 residues. The junction had 12 bases not matched to a gene; V was cut back by 5 bases and J by 8 bases. From germline, CDR1 is SGHTA and CDR2 FQGNSA. The CDR3 DNA is TGTGCCAGCAGCAAGAGGACAGGGGTGGAAGGGGGCTACACCTTC. It encodes CASSKRTGVEGGYTF.

The J gene is TRBJ1-3, the V gene TRBV6-1; unclear D gene. Germline assignment: CDR1 MNHNS and CDR2 SASEGT. This CDR3 comprises 14 residues. The ends were cut back, 4 bases at V and 2 bases at J, with 9 bases in the middle. The CDR3 is CASSAGGTGNTIYF. In DNA form, the CDR3 reads TGTGCCAGCAGTGCCGGAGGTACTGGAAACACCATATATTTT.

This clone came up once. The gene calls are TRBV5-1 and TRBJ1-1; 7 bases map to TRBD1. From germline, CDR1 is SGHRS and CDR2 YFSETQ. The CDR3 extends over 12 amino acids. Unmatched junction bases numbered 2, after V lost 1 base and J lost 8 bases. This CDR3 is CASSLRDSEAFF. The CDR3 coding sequence is TGCGCCAGCAGCTTGAGGGACAGCGAAGCTTTCTTT.

The V gene is TRBV27, the J gene TRBJ1-6; no clear D gene. Trimming cost V 7 bases and J 0 bases, with 19 bases left between them. From germline, CDR1 is MNHEY and CDR2 SMNVEV (reference sequence). The CDR3 has 18 amino acids. CDR3: CASTRRSGGSSYNSPLHF. Here the CDR3 DNA reads TGTGCCAGCACAAGAAGGTCAGGTGGAAGCTCCTATAATTCACCCCTCCACTTT.

This chain connects TRBV2 to TRBJ1-1, with 9 bases lining up with TRBD1. CDR1 is SNHLY, CDR2 FYNNEI, per germline. J lost 0 bases, V lost 5 bases, and 1 base had no gene match. This CDR3 has 14 amino acids. The CDR3 sequence is CASSTGGLNTEAFF. The CDR3 DNA follows: TGTGCCAGCAGTACAGGGGGCCTGAACACTGAAGCTTTCTTT.

The chain links TRBV4-1 to TRBJ2-5, with TRBD2 matching 10 bases. The CDR3 spans 15 residues. Losses at the gene ends were 6 bases for V and 2 bases for J; bases not matched to a gene: 6. Germline V gene lookup returns CDR1 MGHRA and CDR2 YSYEKL. The CDR3: CASRLAGRRQETQYF. Written as DNA, the CDR3 is TGCGCCAGCAGACTAGCGGGACGGCGACAAGAGACCCAGTACTTC.

This rearrangement joins TRBV2 to TRBJ1-2; possibly TRBD1 for D (6 bases). This CDR3 is 15 amino acids long. CDR1 and CDR2 from the germline V gene are SNHLY and FYNNEI. With 6 bases removed from V and 3 bases from J, the gap between germline ends came to 17 bases. DNA of the CDR3: TGTGCCAGCAGAGAGCGGGGGGCGGGTGACTATGGCTACACCTTC. Translated, it gives CASRERGAGDYGYTF.

The chain combines TRBV5-1 with TRBJ1-2; D remains ambiguous. Per germline, CDR1 SGHRS and CDR2 YFSETQ. The CDR3 has 17 residues. V was pared by 2 bases and J by 0 bases, with 17 bases between. The CDR3 DNA follows: TGCGCCAGCAGCTTCGACGGCCGGAGGGAGGCTAACTATGGCTACACCTTC. Translation gives CASSFDGRREANYGYTF.

The V call is TRBV9, the J call TRBJ1-2; D is uncertain. Germline V gene sequence: CDR1 SGDLS, CDR2 YYNGEE. Trimming took 0 bases from V and 4 from J, leaving 16 bases between them. The CDR3 is 16 amino acids. The CDR3 DNA is TGTGCCAGCAGCGTAGGCCCAGAGGCTACGGGCTATGGCTACACCTTC. Its protein product is CASSVGPEATGYGYTF.

This clone was seen just once. The chain employs TRBV9 and TRBJ2-5; TRBD1 matches 9 bases. The closer fit of TRBJ2-7 to the DNA end suggests the J call may be wrong. The germline V gene encodes CDR1 SGDLS and CDR2 YYNGEE. This CDR3 contains 16 residues. This CDR3 reads CASSVGGTGLTYEQYF. In DNA form, the CDR3 reads TGTGCCAGCAGCGTAGGCGGGACAGGGCTTACCTACGAGCAGTACTTC.

This sequence joins TRBV6-5 and TRBJ1-1; 8 bases fit TRBD1. J gave up 4 bases and V 8 bases, and 6 bases lay outside the gene matches. Germline CDR1 is MNHEY and CDR2 is SVGAGI. CDR3 length: 13 residues. The CDR3: CASGLQGGTEAFF. CDR3 in DNA: TGTGCCAGCGGGCTACAGGGGGGCACTGAAGCTTTCTTT.

This clone was seen only once. The chain combines TRBV7-3 with TRBJ1-1; D is unresolved. Trimming left V 5 bases short and J 4 bases short, with 20 bases between. In germline, CDR1 is SGHTA, CDR2 FQGTGA. The CDR3 covers 16 residues. As DNA, the CDR3 is TGTGCCAGCAGCCCCCGGGGTAGGCCTTTGGGCACTGAAGCTTTCTTT. Its protein is CASSPRGRPLGTEAFF.

The chain joins TRBV9 to TRBJ2-7; D call uncertain. This CDR3 spans 13 amino acids. Trimming removed 3 bases from V and 2 bases from J, with 9 bases in between. Looked up from germline, CDR1 is SGDLS and CDR2 is YYNGEE. CDR3: CASSADSTYEQYF. The CDR3 region has the DNA TGTGCCAGCAGCGCAGATTCCACCTACGAGCAGTACTTC.

The chain has TRBV19 and TRBJ2-7, with TRBD1 matching over 7 bases. The germline V gene encodes CDR1 LNHDA and CDR2 SQIVND (reference sequence). Germline trimming cut 1 base from V and 7 bases from J; bases unmatched to any gene: 4. This CDR3 contains 13 residues. CDR3 sequence reads: CASSIATGTEQYF. The CDR3 DNA reads TGTGCCAGTAGTATAGCGACAGGGACGGAGCAGTACTTC.

In the case of this clone: One end of the junction is discordant with germline, which a read error may explain. V and J are TRBV7-9 and TRBJ1-6; possible D gene TRBD1, 6 bases. Per the germline V gene, CDR1 is SEHNR and CDR2 is FQNEAQ (reference sequence). CDR3 length: 13 amino acids. DNA of the CDR3: TGTTCCAGCAGCTTCGACAGGAATTCACCCCTCCACTTT. Protein sequence: CSSSFDRNSPLHF.

The V gene is TRBV7-8, the J gene TRBJ1-3; D gene unclear. Trimming left V 2 bases short and J 1 base short, with 9 bases between. This CDR3 contains 15 residues. Germline V gives CDR1 SGHVS, CDR2 FQNEAQ. CDR3 protein: CASSLSVGSGNTIYF. DNA for the CDR3: TGTGCCAGCAGCTTAAGTGTCGGGTCTGGAAACACCATATATTTT.

V gene TRBV5-1 combines with J gene TRBJ1-4; no reliable D call. The CDR3 length is 14 residues. V gave up 2 bases and J gave up 0 bases, with 5 bases separating them. CDR1 and CDR2 from the germline V gene are SGHRS and YFSETQ. This chain's CDR3 is CASSFSATNEKLFF. In nucleotides, the CDR3 is TGCGCCAGCAGCTTCAGTGCAACTAATGAAAAACTGTTTTTT.

This clone was seen a single time. This rearrangement joins TRBV28 to TRBJ1-1, with D possibly being TRBD1 (6 bases). The CDR3 is 13 residues long. Trimming took off 6 bases at V and 12 bases at J, with 20 bases between the two ends. Germline lookup yields CDR1 MDHEN and CDR2 SYDVKM. Here the CDR3 DNA reads TGTGCCAGCAGCGCGGGGGCCGGGGAGAAGACTTTCTTT. It codes for CASSAGAGEKTFF.

This clone was observed a single time. The chain uses TRBV19 and TRBJ1-5, with a possible D match to TRBD1 (5 bases). The CDR3 has 16 residues. Germline V gene data show CDR1 as LNHDA and CDR2 as SQIVND (reference sequence). V dropped 0 bases and J dropped 5 bases, with 14 bases sitting between them. In DNA, the CDR3 is TGTGCCAGTAGTATAGATCCCCGACAGCCCTATCAGCCCCAGCATTTT. As protein: CASSIDPRQPYQPQHF.

This rearrangement joins TRBV5-1 to TRBJ1-2; D possibly corresponds to TRBD1 (6 bases). This CDR3 is 14 amino acids long. V lost 0 bases, J lost 2 bases, and 8 bases lay in between. CDR1 and CDR2 from the germline V gene are SGHRS and YFSETQ. CDR3 DNA sequence: TGCGCCAGCAGCTTGGGTCAGGGGAACTATGGCTACACCTTC. Its translation: CASSLGQGNYGYTF.

Turning to this clone: The sample carries other DNA sequences with the same CDR3. The rearrangement links TRBV18 to TRBJ1-5; 9 bases line up with TRBD1. Per the germline V gene, CDR1 is KGHSH and CDR2 is LQKENI. With V trimmed by 3 bases and J by 1 base, 1 base remained unmatched. This CDR3 region has 15 residues. The CDR3 loop reads CASSPGQGSNQPQHF. The CDR3, as DNA: TGTGCCAGCTCACCGGGACAGGGCAGCAATCAGCCCCAGCATTTT.

The chain uses TRBV11-2 and TRBJ2-1, with D perhaps matching TRBD2 (7 bases). The germline CDR1 and CDR2 sequences are SGHAT and FQNNGV. Trimming left V 8 bases short and J 4 bases short, with 12 bases between. The CDR3 totals 13 residues. CDR3 DNA: TGTGCCAGCCAGAGGGGGGGTTACAATGAGCAGTTCTTC. This translates into CASQRGGYNEQFF. Variable domain in full (rest from reference TRBV11-2 and TRBJ2-1): EAGVAQSPRYKIIEKRQSVAFWCNPISGHATLYWYQQILGQGPKLLIQFQNNGVVDDSQLPKDRFSAERLKGVDSTLKIQPAKLEDSAVYLCASQRGGYNEQFFGPGTRLTVL.

This clone came up a few times. V usage is TRBV6-1 and J usage is TRBJ1-2; TRBD1 matches 7 bases. The CDR3 is 16 residues long. The ends lost 3 bases at V and 5 bases at J; junction bases unmatched: 12. From germline, CDR1 is MNHNS and CDR2 SASEGT. The CDR3 loop reads CASSDQGTERGYGYTF. CDR3 in DNA: TGTGCCAGCAGTGATCAAGGGACAGAGCGAGGGTATGGCTACACCTTC.

The gene calls are TRBV4-2 and TRBJ2-7; possible D gene TRBD1, 6 bases. This CDR3 has 14 residues. The ends were cut back, 1 base at V and 2 bases at J, with 9 bases in the middle. The germline V gene has CDR1 LGHNA and CDR2 YNFKEQ. This CDR3 reads CASSQGTETYEQYF. CDR3 in DNA: TGTGCCAGCAGCCAAGGGACAGAAACCTACGAGCAGTACTTC.